This T cell receptor (beta chain) was documented in a study of blood T cell repertoires in COVID-19. The ends were cut back, 1 base at V and 4 bases at J, with 10 bases in the middle. The CDR3 extends over 14 amino acids. CDR1 is SEHNR and CDR2 is FQNEAQ in the germline V gene (reference sequence). Using immunoSEQ multiplex PCR, the repertoire was profiled, and TCRdb retains in-frame clones only, with some absent. The sample shows around 180,000 clones, 76% of them seen only once. Sequencing was carried out using PBMCs or T cells enriched from blood (not recorded which). The receptor was isolated from a woman aged 50 to 65 with acute COVID-19. The chain carries TRBV7-9 and TRBJ1-2; D not certain. CDR3 DNA: TGTGCCAGCAGCTTAGAGGGAGGGAGCTATGGCTACACCTTC. This codes for CASSLEGGSYGYTF.